Below, 8 T cell receptor beta chains from the same sample are listed, as sequenced in a study of T cell responses to AZD1222 COVID-19 vaccine. Profiled with immunoSEQ multiplex PCR; TCRdb holds only in-frame clones, not every one. The data contain roughly 180,000 clones, roughly 94% of them seen just once; the ten biggest clones take up about 1.5%. The specimen comprised peripheral blood, sampled 28 days after the second AZD1222 dose. These receptors were collected from an adult who received the AZD1222 COVID-19 vaccine.

V usage is TRBV5-8 and J usage is TRBJ1-1, with unresolved D. The CDR3 is made up of 15 amino acids. Germline assignment: CDR1 SGHTS and CDR2 YDEGEE. V lost 0 bases, J lost 1 base, and 10 bases lay in between. In DNA form, the CDR3 reads TGTGCCAGCAGCTTGGGCCAGGTGGCGAACACTGAAGCTTTCTTT. This gives the protein CASSLGQVANTEAFF.

V gene TRBV12-3 or TRBV12-4 combines with J gene TRBJ2-1; 9 bases map to TRBD1. Trimming took 4 bases from V and 6 from J; bases not matched to a gene: 1. This CDR3 has 13 residues. Here the CDR3 DNA reads TGTGCCAGCAGTTGGGGACAGGGCAATGAGCAGTTCTTC. Its translation: CASSWGQGNEQFF.

The V gene is TRBV15, the J gene TRBJ2-1, with a possible D match to TRBD2 (7 bases). Between the trimmed V and J ends, which lost 8 bases and 9 bases, there was a span of 23 bases. This CDR3 contains 15 residues. Germline CDR1 and CDR2: LNHNV and YYDKDF (reference sequence). CDR3 amino acids: CATAAGDTTASEQFF. CDR3 bases: TGTGCCACCGCCGCGGGGGACACCACAGCCAGTGAGCAGTTCTTC.

This sequence joins TRBV20-1 and TRBJ2-6, with a tentative D call TRBD1 (5 bases). Trimming shortened V by 3 bases and J by 9 bases, and 15 bases separated the two germline ends. CDR3 length equals 14 residues. From germline, CDR1 is DFQATT and CDR2 SNEGSKA (reference sequence). CDR3 protein: CSASDRTRVNVLTF. Here the CDR3 DNA reads TGCAGTGCTAGTGACAGAACGAGAGTCAACGTCCTGACTTTC.

The rearrangement joins TRBV5-8 to TRBJ1-2; 11 bases map to TRBD1. Losses at the gene ends were 4 bases for V and 6 bases for J; bases not matched to a gene: 5. The CDR3 consists of 14 residues. Per the germline V gene, CDR1 is SGHTS and CDR2 is YDEGEE. The CDR3 DNA reads TGTGCCAGCAGCCGGACAGGGGGCGCGAATGGCTACACCTTC. This translates into CASSRTGGANGYTF.

This clone was recorded once. The V gene is TRBV19, the J gene TRBJ1-2, with D possibly being TRBD1 (5 bases). The CDR3 is made up of 12 amino acids. Germline CDR1 LNHDA, CDR2 SQIVND (reference sequence). Trimming stripped 5 bases from V and 7 bases from J, with 11 bases between. This chain's CDR3 is CASSEGPGGYTF. The DNA for the CDR3 is TGTGCCAGTAGTGAGGGGCCGGGTGGCTACACCTTC. The variable domain in full, completed from reference TRBV19 and TRBJ1-2, reads DGGITQSPKYLFRKEGQNVTLSCEQNLNHDAMYWYRQDPGQGLRLIYYSQIVNDFQKGDIAEGYSVSREKKESFPLTVTSAQKNPTAFYLCASSEGPGGYTFGSGTRLTVV.

The DNA for the CDR3 is TGCGCCAGCAGCCAAGAAGCGGGGTTGAGCAATCAGCCCCAGCATTTT. This sequence encodes CASSQEAGLSNQPQHF. This sequence joins TRBV4-3 and TRBJ1-5; D is undetermined. The V end lost 0 bases, the J end lost 1 base, and 10 bases lay between the germline ends. The germline V gene has CDR1 LGHNA and CDR2 YSLEER. The CDR3 spans 16 residues.

This clone was recorded once. The chain combines TRBV10-3 with TRBJ1-5; the D is unclear. The CDR3 sequence is 15 residues long. CDR1 and CDR2 from the germline V gene are ENHRY and SYGVKD. The ends were cut back, 0 bases at V and 0 bases at J, with 6 bases in the middle. CDR3 residues: CAISESYYSNQPQHF. The CDR3 DNA reads TGTGCCATCAGTGAGTCATATTATAGCAATCAGCCCCAGCATTTT.